The 17 T cell receptor beta chains below come from one sample, sequenced in a study of T cell responses to AZD1222 COVID-19 vaccine. The method was immunoSEQ multiplex PCR; TCRdb's version includes in-frame clones alone and lacks a portion of them. The profile covers 170,000 or so clones, with about nine tenths appearing a single time and approximately 3% taken by the ten largest. The starting material was peripheral blood, obtained on day 0 of AZD1222 vaccination. The receptors here all came from an adult in good health.

The chain recombines TRBV5-1 with TRBJ1-1; 11 nucleotides match TRBD1. Germline V gene data show CDR1 as SGHRS and CDR2 as YFSETQ. The length of the CDR3 is 14 residues. Losses at the gene ends were 3 bases for V and 4 bases for J; bases not matched to a gene: 2. CDR3: CASSSDRGLTEAFF. CDR3 sequence (DNA): TGCGCCAGCAGCTCGGACAGGGGGCTCACTGAAGCTTTCTTT.

The gene calls are TRBV5-1 and TRBJ1-2, with 8 bases fitting TRBD1. Germline lookup yields CDR1 SGHRS and CDR2 YFSETQ. The CDR3 is 14 residues long. J gave up 0 bases and V 3 bases, and 1 base lay outside the gene matches. CDR3 protein: CASSWTGSNYGYTF. CDR3 in DNA: TGCGCCAGCAGCTGGACAGGGTCTAACTATGGCTACACCTTC.

The chain is built from TRBV29-1 and TRBJ1-3; D is possibly TRBD1 (5 bases). The CDR3 spans 15 residues. The germline gives CDR1 SQVTM, CDR2 ANQGSEA. The germline V and J ends were trimmed by 5 bases and 2 bases, with 16 bases remaining between them. CDR3 DNA sequence: TGCAGCGTTATCCGACCTCAGGGTCCTGGAAACACCATATATTTT. As protein: CSVIRPQGPGNTIYF.

The chain uses TRBV2 and TRBJ1-1; D uncertain. CDR1 and CDR2 from the germline V gene are SNHLY and FYNNEI. V was clipped by 8 bases and J by 4 bases, with 11 bases between them. This CDR3 has 12 residues. In nucleotides, the CDR3 is TGTGCCAGCGACCCGATGGGCACTGAAGCTTTCTTT. As protein: CASDPMGTEAFF.

The CDR3 spells CASSDDRGGNTIYF. The CDR3 coding sequence is TGTGCCAGCAGCGACGACAGGGGTGGAAACACCATATATTTT. The chain is built from TRBV9 and TRBJ1-3, with 8 bases lining up with TRBD1. Germline V gene sequence: CDR1 SGDLS, CDR2 YYNGEE. Trimming took 3 bases from V and 3 from J; bases not matched to a gene: 2. The CDR3 runs 14 residues.

The rearrangement uses TRBV5-6 and TRBJ2-1, with TRBD2 as a possible D gene (6 bases). The V gene's germline CDR1 is SGHDT and CDR2 YYEEEE. V lost 7 bases, J lost 7 bases, and 27 bases lay in between. The CDR3 covers 17 residues. The CDR3, as DNA: TGTGCCAGCGAAACAAAGGGTCGGGACTTGGAGGGTAATGAGCAGTTCTTC. It specifies CASETKGRDLEGNEQFF.

The chain employs TRBV30 and TRBJ2-7, with D unresolved. CDR1 and CDR2 from the germline V gene are GTSNPN and SVGIG (reference sequence). With 0 bases removed from V and 0 bases from J, the gap between germline ends came to 12 bases. The CDR3 covers 15 residues. The CDR3 DNA reads as TGTGCCTGGAGTGTACGTGTGATGGGCTCCTACGAGCAGTACTTC. It yields the protein CAWSVRVMGSYEQYF.

The genes are TRBV2 and TRBJ1-1; no clear D gene. V lost 6 bases and J lost 0, with 5 bases in between. The V gene's germline CDR1 is SNHLY and CDR2 FYNNEI. The CDR3 spans 12 residues. The CDR3 bases are TGTGCCAGCAGGGCGATGAACACTGAAGCTTTCTTT. This sequence encodes CASRAMNTEAFF.

The chain links TRBV2 to TRBJ2-5, with no clear D. This CDR3 region has 12 residues. Deletions cut 3 bases from V and 4 bases from J, with 6 bases between. Germline CDR1 and CDR2: SNHLY and FYNNEI. The CDR3 sequence is CASSDRAETQYF. The CDR3 DNA is TGTGCCAGCAGTGATAGGGCAGAGACCCAGTACTTC.

The V and J genes are TRBV9 and TRBJ2-1, with 8 positions matching TRBD1. V shed 0 bases, J shed 8 bases, and the junction held 7 bases outside the gene matches. From germline, CDR1 is SGDLS and CDR2 YYNGEE. The CDR3 loop spans 15 amino acids. CDR3 sequence reads: CASSVAPGGVDEQFF. Here the CDR3 DNA reads TGTGCCAGCAGCGTAGCGCCAGGGGGCGTGGATGAGCAGTTCTTC.

J is TRBJ2-3 and V is TRBV7-6; TRBD1 might be the D (6 bases). V was cut by 5 bases and J by 2 bases, with 17 bases left in between. The CDR3 covers 16 residues. CDR1 SGHVS and CDR2 FNYEAQ come from the germline V gene. CDR3 region: CASSRPTGASTDTQYF. CDR3 DNA sequence: TGTGCCAGCAGCCGACCGACAGGAGCCTCCACAGATACGCAGTATTTT.

The chain couples TRBV5-1 to TRBJ2-1, with 12 positions matching TRBD2. CDR3 length: 14 amino acids. The V gene's germline CDR1 is SGHRS and CDR2 YFSETQ. The trim removed 3 bases at V and 8 bases at J, leaving 3 bases unmatched. The CDR3 loop reads CASSSRTSGDEQFF. Written as DNA, the CDR3 is TGCGCCAGCAGCTCTCGGACTAGCGGGGATGAGCAGTTCTTC.

V is TRBV5-6 and J is TRBJ2-5; D possibly uses TRBD1 or TRBD2 (6 bases each). This CDR3 has 14 residues. Germline-derived CDR1 and CDR2 are SGHDT and YYEEEE. The germline V and J ends were trimmed by 2 bases and 4 bases, with 12 bases remaining between them. CDR3 coding DNA: TGTGCCAGCAGCTTATGGGGGGCTGGAGAGACCCAGTACTTC. Amino acids: CASSLWGAGETQYF.

V usage is TRBV7-9 and J usage is TRBJ1-2, with D tentatively TRBD1 (6 bases). This CDR3 is built from 18 residues. Germline V lookup: CDR1 SEHNR, CDR2 FQNEAQ (reference sequence). V gave up 2 bases and J gave up 5 bases, with 24 bases separating them. The CDR3 bases are TGTGCCAGCAGCTTATTGCCCTTGGACAGCTCCTTCGCGTATGGCTACACCTTC. It codes for CASSLLPLDSSFAYGYTF.

CDR3: CASSFSGAINEQFF. The CDR3 DNA reads TGTGCCAGCAGCTTTTCGGGGGCAATAAATGAGCAGTTCTTC. This sequence joins TRBV11-2 and TRBJ2-1; the D gene could be TRBD1 or TRBD2 (6 bases each). Germline CDR1 SGHAT, CDR2 FQNNGV. The V gene lost 3 bases and the J gene lost 7 bases, with 13 bases spanning the gap. This CDR3 contains 14 residues.

The V gene is TRBV15, the J gene TRBJ2-1; 8 nucleotides match TRBD2. This CDR3 contains 19 residues. Trimming cost V 2 bases and J 3 bases; bases outside gene matches: 15. Per the germline V gene, CDR1 is LNHNV and CDR2 is YYDKDF (reference sequence). DNA for the CDR3: TGTGCCACCAGCAGACCCATTGTTAGCGGGGAGCAACTCTACAATGAGCAGTTCTTC. This codes for CATSRPIVSGEQLYNEQFF.

This chain links TRBV7-2 with TRBJ1-1, with unresolved D. With 6 bases removed from V and 1 base from J, the gap between germline ends came to 9 bases. The CDR3 has 13 residues. Germline values: CDR1 SGHTA, CDR2 FQGNSA. CDR3 in amino acids: CASSSAGNTEAFF. CDR3 sequence (DNA): TGTGCCAGCAGTTCGGCAGGGAACACTGAAGCTTTCTTT.